The rows below give T cell receptor beta chains drawn from one sample of a study of shared clonotypes between healthy human individuals. Clones were sequenced by immunoSEQ multiplex PCR, and TCRdb holds only the in-frame ones, with some missing. The data hold hundreds of thousands of clones, with about 95% observed a single time. Sequencing was performed on naive CD8+ T cells sorted from blood. These receptor sequences come from a woman aged 25-40 years in good health. Each CDR3 is given with its conserved first and last residue. D genes are given only for firm matches. The size entry is marked missing in some rows and otherwise reads once, few, many or a size class.

size	D	V	J	DNA	CDR3
.	.	TRBV5-1	TRBJ2-2	TGCGCCAGCAGCTCCGACCTTCAGGCCGGGGAGCTGTTTTTT	CASSSDLQAGELFF
.	.	TRBV9	TRBJ2-7	TGTGCCAGCAGCCCAGGGGCCGAGCAGTACTTC	CASSPGAEQYF
.	.	TRBV7-9	TRBJ1-2	TGTGCCAGCAGCCCCGCGAACAGGGAGTCCTATGGCTACACCTTC	CASSPANRESYGYTF
.	TRBD1	TRBV5-6	TRBJ1-1	TGTGCCAGCAGCTTGGTTACAGGGGCTATCACTGAAGCTTTCTTT	CASSLVTGAITEAFF
.	TRBD1	TRBV9	TRBJ2-1	TGTGCCAGCAGCACGTGGACAGGGGAAGGGTACAATGAGCAGTTCTTC	CASSTWTGEGYNEQFF
.	TRBD1	TRBV27	TRBJ2-7	TGTGCCAGCAGTTCGCAGACAGGGGGCTACGAGCAGTACTTC	CASSSQTGGYEQYF
.	.	TRBV13	TRBJ2-7	TGTGCCAGCAGCTTAGGCGGGAGTCATTACGAGCAGTACTTC	CASSLGGSHYEQYF
.	.	TRBV6-5	TRBJ1-1	TGTGCCAGCAGTCCACACTTGAACACTGAAGCTTTCTTT	CASSPHLNTEAFF
.	.	TRBV19	TRBJ1-2	TGTGCCAGTTCCGGACAGTACTATGGCTACACCTTC	CASSGQYYGYTF
.	TRBD2	TRBV27	TRBJ2-1	TGTGCCAGCAGTCGAGCGGGAAGCTACAATGAGCAGTTCTTC	CASSRAGSYNEQFF
.	.	TRBV28	TRBJ2-5	TGTGCCAGCAGTTGGGGGACCTTCTACCGAGAGACCCAGTACTTC	CASSWGTFYRETQYF
.	TRBD2	TRBV7-8	TRBJ2-7	TGTGCCAGCAGCTTAGCTAGCGGGTACTCCTACGAGCAGTACTTC	CASSLASGYSYEQYF
.	.	TRBV27	TRBJ1-2	TGTGCCAGCAGGAGCGGGGGGCTCGGCTACACCTTC	CASRSGGLGYTF
.	TRBD1	TRBV2	TRBJ2-7	TGTGCCAGCAGTCCGCGTTTAGGACAGGGACACCGACGCGCCTACGAGCAGTACTTC	CASSPRLGQGHRRAYEQYF
.	.	TRBV9	TRBJ2-3	TGTGCCAGCAGCCCCGGGGACGGGAGATTCGGTAGCACAGATACGCAGTATTTT	CASSPGDGRFGSTDTQYF
once	TRBD2	TRBV4-1	TRBJ2-2	TGCGCCAGCAGCCGGCGGGGGGGCCCGAACACCGGGGAGCTGTTTTTT	CASSRRGGPNTGELFF
.	TRBD1	TRBV27	TRBJ1-1	TGTGCCAGCAGCAACGATTACGGGACAGCGAACACTGAAGCTTTCTTT	CASSNDYGTANTEAFF
.	.	TRBV2	TRBJ2-3	TGTGCCAGCAGGGCCCGCGCGTCCGATGCGCGCGATACGCAGTATTTT	CASRARASDARDTQYF
.	.	TRBV5-6	TRBJ1-1	TGTGCCAGCAGCTTGGCCACAGGGCAGAACACTGAAGCTTTCTTT	CASSLATGQNTEAFF
.	TRBD1	TRBV27	TRBJ2-7	TGTGCCAGCAGTTTCGGGACAGGGATTGGCGAGCAGTACTTC	CASSFGTGIGEQYF
.	.	TRBV20-1	TRBJ2-7	TGCAGTGCTGTAGTAAGTTACGAGCAGTACTTC	CSAVVSYEQYF
.	TRBD2	TRBV28	TRBJ2-1	TGTGCCAGCAGCGGGGGGGTTCAGATCAGCTCCTACAATGAGCAGTTCTTC	CASSGGVQISSYNEQFF
.	TRBD2	TRBV2	TRBJ2-7	TGTGCCACCTCCGCGGAGCGGGGCGCCTACGAGCAGTACTTC	CATSAERGAYEQYF
.	.	TRBV5-4	TRBJ2-7	TGTGCCAGCAGCTTGGCCCGGCAGGGAAGTTACGATTACGAGCAGTACTTC	CASSLARQGSYDYEQYF
once	.	TRBV19	TRBJ1-2	TGTGCCAGTAGTATATTAAGCAGCTCGAAGGACAGTCTCTTC	CASSILSSSKDSLF
.	TRBD2	TRBV28	TRBJ2-1	TGTGCCAGCAGCCCCGCTGCCCGTCTAGCGGGACCCTACAATGAGCAGTTCTTC	CASSPAARLAGPYNEQFF
.	.	TRBV7-9	TRBJ2-7	TGTGCCAGCAGCCCCCGGATATCCTACGAGCAGTACTTC	CASSPRISYEQYF
.	.	TRBV5-1	TRBJ1-2	TGCGCCAGCAGCTTGGACCCGGGCTCCACCGTTCGAGCTAACTATGGCTACACCTTC	CASSLDPGSTVRANYGYTF
.	.	TRBV7-2	TRBJ2-3	TGTGCCAGCAGCTTAGCGCGGTTCTCCACAGATACGCAGTATTTT	CASSLARFSTDTQYF
.	TRBD1	TRBV2	TRBJ1-4	TGTGCCAGCAGCGGACAGGGGGCGAGAGAAAAACTGTTTTTT	CASSGQGAREKLFF
.	.	TRBV14	TRBJ2-7	TGTGCCAGCAGCCAAGAGTGGTACGGGAGCAGGAACGAGCAGTACTTC	CASSQEWYGSRNEQYF
.	.	TRBV11-2	TRBJ2-2	TGTGCCAGCAGCCAGGGGCGGGGAAGGTATATCGGGGAGCTGTTTTTT	CASSQGRGRYIGELFF
.	TRBD2	TRBV7-2	TRBJ2-1	TGTGCCAGCAGCTTAGGGGTTAGCGGGAGAAGCTGGGAGCAGTTCTTC	CASSLGVSGRSWEQFF
.	TRBD2	TRBV11-2	TRBJ2-3	TGTGCCAGCAGTCCCGGGACTAGCGGGAGGAGCACAGATACGCAGTATTTT	CASSPGTSGRSTDTQYF
.	TRBD2	TRBV5-8	TRBJ2-1	TGTGCCAGCAGCTTGGGAACCGGAAGCGGGAGGGCCTACAATGAGCAGTTCTTC	CASSLGTGSGRAYNEQFF
.	TRBD2	TRBV29-1	TRBJ2-1	TGCAGCGTTGAACCCGGGACTAGCTACGATGAGCAGTTCTTC	CSVEPGTSYDEQFF
once	TRBD2	TRBV11-2	TRBJ2-1	TGTGCCAGCAGCGCACTAGCGGGAGGGACCTACAATGAGCAGTTCTTC	CASSALAGGTYNEQFF
.	.	TRBV27	TRBJ2-2	TGTGCCAGCACCCCCGGGACATCGGGCACCGGGGAGCTGTTTTTT	CASTPGTSGTGELFF
.	TRBD1	TRBV29-1	TRBJ1-4	TGCAGCGTTTGGGACAGGGAAAATGAAAAACTGTTTTTT	CSVWDRENEKLFF
.	TRBD2	TRBV11-2	TRBJ2-1	TGTGCCAGCAGCTTAGGTGGACTAGCGGCCCCCTACAATGAGCAGTTCTTC	CASSLGGLAAPYNEQFF